A single sample is the source of the 21 T cell receptor beta chains below, sequenced in a study of T cells after yellow fever vaccination. TCRdb reprocessed the 5' RACE reads via MiXCR and lists one record per CDR3 protein. The sample yields around 340,000 distinct CDR3 sequences, approximately 13% seen once. The sequences come from CD4+ T cells sorted from PBMCs, collected 15 days after the yellow fever booster vaccination. The receptors derive from a man between 18 and 35 years old who received the YFV17D yellow fever vaccine.

The chain combines TRBV7-9 with TRBJ2-7; tentatively, D is TRBD1 or TRBD2 (5 bases each). The length of the CDR3 is 16 residues. Germline V gene data show CDR1 as SEHNR and CDR2 as FQNEAQ (reference sequence). V was shortened by 5 bases and J by 1 base, with 18 bases between the two germline ends. The CDR3 region is CASSPTRGPGSYEQYF. The DNA of the CDR3 is TGTGCCAGCAGCCCAACCCGCGGGCCAGGGTCCTACGAGCAGTACTTC.

V gene TRBV5-1 combines with J gene TRBJ2-7; the D gene is possibly TRBD1 (6 bases). Germline CDR1 is SGHRS and CDR2 is YFSETQ. This CDR3 region has 14 residues. V was clipped by 0 bases and J by 5 bases, with 12 bases between them. The CDR3, as DNA: TGCGCCAGCAGCTTGGCCCAGGGGCTAGACGAGCAGTACTTC. This sequence encodes CASSLAQGLDEQYF.

J is TRBJ1-1 and V is TRBV3-1, with D hard to call. The CDR3 is 14 amino acids. Germline CDR1 reads LGHDT; CDR2 reads YNNKEL (reference sequence). Trimming removed 0 bases at V and 4 bases at J, with 9 bases between. Here the CDR3 DNA reads TGTGCCAGCAGCCAAGATGATAGGGCCACTGAAGCTTTCTTT. Protein: CASSQDDRATEAFF.

CDR3 sequence reads: CASSEQGFGYGYTF. The CDR3 DNA reads as TGTGCCAGCTCCGAACAGGGCTTCGGCTATGGCTACACCTTC. The chain carries TRBV5-5 and TRBJ1-2; D perhaps matches TRBD1 (6 bases). Germline-derived CDR1 and CDR2 are SGHKS and YYEKEE (reference sequence). The CDR3 covers 14 residues. The ends were cut back, 7 bases at V and 4 bases at J, with 17 bases in the middle.

The chain couples TRBV12-3 or TRBV12-4 to TRBJ2-2; D is unclear. The CDR3 loop spans 10 amino acids. Trimming took off 8 bases at V and 11 bases at J, with 9 bases between the two ends. The CDR3 DNA follows: TGTGCCAGCGGGCTGCACGAGCTGTTTTTT. Translation: CASGLHELFF.

This clonotype was recorded a few times. The rearrangement uses TRBV6-2 or TRBV6-3 and TRBJ2-2; possibly TRBD1 for D (6 bases). CDR3 length: 14 amino acids. Germline values: CDR1 MNHEY, CDR2 SVGEGT. Trimming stripped 5 bases from V and 6 bases from J, with 13 bases between. CDR3 loop: CASSLDRIPGELFF. The CDR3 DNA follows: TGTGCCAGCAGTCTCGACAGGATTCCCGGGGAGCTGTTTTTT.

V and J are TRBV7-6 and TRBJ2-5; D perhaps matches TRBD2 (6 bases). Germline V gives CDR1 SGHVS, CDR2 FNYEAQ. CDR3 length: 14 amino acids. V was pared by 4 bases and J by 1 base, with 10 bases between. The CDR3 DNA reads TGTGCCAGCAGCTCACTAGCCTTCCAAGAGACCCAGTACTTC. It specifies CASSSLAFQETQYF.

CDR3: CASTRSRAPSTDTQYF. In DNA, the CDR3 is TGTGCCAGCACCCGTTCTAGGGCCCCTAGCACAGATACGCAGTATTTT. This chain links TRBV12-3 or TRBV12-4 with TRBJ2-3; D not certain. The CDR3 has 16 residues. V lost 7 bases to trimming and J lost 0 bases, with 17 bases between them.

The chain employs TRBV6-1 and TRBJ1-2; weak D call: TRBD1 (5 bases). The CDR3 covers 12 residues. V was trimmed by 4 bases and J by 7 bases, leaving 10 bases between them. CDR1 MNHNS and CDR2 SASEGT come from the germline V gene. CDR3 in DNA: TGTGCCAGCAGTGGGGGGTCAGGTGGCTACACCTTC. This translates into CASSGGSGGYTF.

The chain carries TRBV24-1 and TRBJ2-2; 8 nucleotides align to TRBD1. The germline V gene has CDR1 KGHDR and CDR2 SFDVKD. V gave up 4 bases and J gave up 5 bases; unmatched junction bases: 5. CDR3 length equals 15 residues. The DNA of the CDR3 is TGTGCCACCAGTGAAGGACAGGGTAGAACCGGGGAGCTGTTTTTT. This codes for CATSEGQGRTGELFF.

This clonotype was detected a few times. The rearrangement joins TRBV28 to TRBJ2-7; D is unclear. Deletions cut 4 bases from V and 2 bases from J, with 12 bases between. Germline-derived CDR1 and CDR2 are MDHEN and SYDVKM. The length of the CDR3 is 14 residues. The CDR3: CASSSLGSTYEQYV. The DNA for the CDR3 is TGTGCCAGCAGTTCTTTGGGCAGTACCTACGAGCAGTACGTC.

This clonotype occurred many times. The chain employs TRBV18 and TRBJ2-5; D uncertain. Trimming took 2 bases from V and 0 from J, leaving 4 bases between them. Germline V CDR1 and CDR2: KGHSH, LQKENI. The CDR3 extends over 13 amino acids. CDR3 amino acids: CASSPTHQETQYF. The CDR3 nucleotides read TGTGCCAGCTCACCAACCCACCAAGAGACCCAGTACTTC.

This CDR3 is CASSLGLTLNTGELFF. The CDR3, as DNA: TGTGCCAGCAGCCTAGGGTTAACACTGAACACCGGGGAGCTGTTTTTT. V usage is TRBV6-5 and J usage is TRBJ2-2; D remains ambiguous. CDR3 size: 16 residues. CDR1 is MNHEY, CDR2 SVGAGI, per germline. Trimming took off 6 bases at V and 1 base at J, with 15 bases between the two ends.

This clonotype has more than one count but fewer than ten. The chain has TRBV3-1 and TRBJ1-2; no firm D call. V was trimmed by 0 bases and J by 8 bases, leaving 4 bases between them. Germline values: CDR1 LGHDT, CDR2 YNNKEL (reference sequence). The CDR3 extends over 11 amino acids. CDR3 in amino acids: CASSQDSGYTF. The DNA of the CDR3 is TGTGCCAGCAGCCAAGATTCCGGCTACACCTTC.

This clonotype was detected a few times. The chain has TRBV12-3 or TRBV12-4 and TRBJ2-4; 7 positions match TRBD2. V gave up 3 bases and J gave up 9 bases; unmatched junction bases: 2. The CDR3 is 12 amino acids. This chain's CDR3 is CASSLTGGIQYF. As DNA, the CDR3 is TGTGCCAGCAGTTTGACGGGGGGCATTCAGTACTTC.

This clonotype was counted a few times. The rearrangement uses TRBV20-1 and TRBJ1-4; D gene ambiguous. This CDR3 is 15 amino acids long. V shed 0 bases and J shed 0 bases, with 8 bases lying between them. Germline V lookup: CDR1 DFQATT, CDR2 SNEGSKA (reference sequence). The CDR3 loop is CSARDEITTNEKLFF. Here the CDR3 DNA reads TGCAGTGCTAGAGATGAGATAACAACTAATGAAAAACTGTTTTTT.

This clonotype was picked up a small number of times. This sequence joins TRBV5-1 and TRBJ1-6; perhaps TRBD1 as D (5 bases). The CDR3 consists of 15 residues. The ends were cut back, 2 bases at V and 9 bases at J, with 15 bases in the middle. Per germline, CDR1 SGHRS and CDR2 YFSETQ. The CDR3 DNA follows: TGCGCCAGCAGCTTACAGGCGCAGTCAGGTTCACCCCTCCACTTT. Encoded protein: CASSLQAQSGSPLHF.

This clonotype was detected only a few times. The V gene is TRBV7-2, the J gene TRBJ1-5, with TRBD1 matching over 7 bases. V was pared by 4 bases and J by 9 bases, with 6 bases of the junction left unmatched. The CDR3 length is 13 residues. Germline CDR1 reads SGHTA; CDR2 reads FQGNSA. Here the CDR3 reads CASSSWTGVPQHF. In DNA form, the CDR3 reads TGTGCCAGCAGCTCATGGACAGGCGTGCCCCAGCATTTT.

This chain uses TRBV23-1 with TRBJ2-1; D remains unclear. TRBV23-1 is noted as an ORF with a role that remains uncertain. Trimming cost V 3 bases and J 5 bases, with 14 bases left between them. The CDR3 totals 15 residues. Here the CDR3 DNA reads TGCGCCAGCAGTCACCGACGGGCGGTAAACAATGAGCAGTTCTTC. Amino acids: CASSHRRAVNNEQFF.

This clonotype was counted a few times. The chain recombines TRBV5-1 with TRBJ2-7; no firm D call. V shed 0 bases and J shed 3 bases, with 7 bases lying between them. This CDR3 region has 13 residues. Germline V lookup: CDR1 SGHRS, CDR2 YFSETQ. The CDR3 coding sequence is TGCGCCAGCAGCTTGGACTACCTCTACGAGCAGTACGTC. This translates into CASSLDYLYEQYV.

In DNA form, the CDR3 reads TGCAGTGCTAAAACAGCTAGCTCCTACGAGCAGTACTTC. Protein product: CSAKTASSYEQYF. The rearrangement joins TRBV20-1 to TRBJ2-7; D unclear. In germline, CDR1 is DFQATT, CDR2 SNEGSKA (reference sequence). V lost 4 bases to trimming and J lost 0 bases, with 10 bases between them. The CDR3 length is 13 residues.